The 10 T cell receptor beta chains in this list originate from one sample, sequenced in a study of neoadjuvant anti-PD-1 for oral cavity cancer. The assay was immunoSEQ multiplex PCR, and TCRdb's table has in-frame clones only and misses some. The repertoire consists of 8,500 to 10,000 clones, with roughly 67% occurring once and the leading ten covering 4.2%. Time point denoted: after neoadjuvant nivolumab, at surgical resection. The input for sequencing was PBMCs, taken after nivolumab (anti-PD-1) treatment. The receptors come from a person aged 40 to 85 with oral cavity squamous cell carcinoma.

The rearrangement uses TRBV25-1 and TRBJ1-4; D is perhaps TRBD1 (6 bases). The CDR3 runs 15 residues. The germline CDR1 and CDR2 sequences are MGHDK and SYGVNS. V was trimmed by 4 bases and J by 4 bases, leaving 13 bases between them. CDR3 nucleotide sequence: TGTGCCAGCAGTGGACAGGTGGGGAATAATGAAAAACTGTTTTTT. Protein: CASSGQVGNNEKLFF.

Here the CDR3 DNA reads TGTGCCACCAGCAGAGCGGAGGACCTCCAAGAGACCCAGTACTTC. Protein product: CATSRAEDLQETQYF. The gene calls are TRBV15 and TRBJ2-5; D possibly corresponds to TRBD2 (5 bases). Germline assignment: CDR1 LNHNV and CDR2 YYDKDF (reference sequence). Trimming stripped 1 base from V and 1 base from J, with 10 bases between. The CDR3 is made up of 15 amino acids.

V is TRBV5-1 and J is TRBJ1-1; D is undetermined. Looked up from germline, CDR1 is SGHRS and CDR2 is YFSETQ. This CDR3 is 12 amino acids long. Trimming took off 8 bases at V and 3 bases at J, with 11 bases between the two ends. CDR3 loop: CASRYRDTEAFF. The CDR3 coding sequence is TGCGCCAGTCGTTACCGGGACACTGAAGCTTTCTTT.

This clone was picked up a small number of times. This CDR3 is CSVEDVGEQYF. The DNA for the CDR3 is TGCAGCGTTGAAGATGTGGGTGAGCAGTACTTC. The rearrangement joins TRBV29-1 to TRBJ2-7, with unresolved D. Between the trimmed V and J ends, which lost 0 bases and 7 bases, there was a span of 7 bases. This CDR3 region has 11 residues. The germline V gene encodes CDR1 SQVTM and CDR2 ANQGSEA.

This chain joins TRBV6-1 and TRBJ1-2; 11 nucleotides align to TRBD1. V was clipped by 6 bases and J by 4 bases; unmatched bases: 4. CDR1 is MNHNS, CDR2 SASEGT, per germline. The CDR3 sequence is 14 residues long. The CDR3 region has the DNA TGTGCCAGCAGACCGGGACAGGGGGGCTATGGCTACACCTTC. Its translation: CASRPGQGGYGYTF.

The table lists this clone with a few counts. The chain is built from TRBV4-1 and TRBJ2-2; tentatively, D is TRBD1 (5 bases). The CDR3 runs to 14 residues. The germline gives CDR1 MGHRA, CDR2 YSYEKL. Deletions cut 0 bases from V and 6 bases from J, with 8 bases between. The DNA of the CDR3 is TGCGCCAGCAGCCAAGACAGGGCCGCCGGGGAGCTGTTTTTT. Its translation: CASSQDRAAGELFF.

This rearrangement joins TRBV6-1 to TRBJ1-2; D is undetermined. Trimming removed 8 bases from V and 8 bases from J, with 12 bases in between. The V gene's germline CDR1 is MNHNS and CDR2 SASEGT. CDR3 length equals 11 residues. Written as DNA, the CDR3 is TGTGCCAGCTCTAAGCCGCGAGGCTACACCTTC. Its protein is CASSKPRGYTF.

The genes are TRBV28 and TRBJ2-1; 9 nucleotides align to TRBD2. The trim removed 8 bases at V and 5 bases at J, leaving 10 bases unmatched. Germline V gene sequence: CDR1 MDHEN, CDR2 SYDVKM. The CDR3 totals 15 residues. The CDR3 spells CASRSQAGGNNEQFF. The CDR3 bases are TGTGCCAGCCGTTCCCAAGCGGGAGGTAACAATGAGCAGTTCTTC.

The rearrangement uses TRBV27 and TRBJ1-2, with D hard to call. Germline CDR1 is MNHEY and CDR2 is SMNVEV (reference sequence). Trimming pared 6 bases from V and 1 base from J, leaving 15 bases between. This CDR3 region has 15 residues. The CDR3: CASSSRPEGNYGYTF. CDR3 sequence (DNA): TGTGCCAGCAGCTCGAGGCCCGAGGGTAACTATGGCTACACCTTC.

CDR3 in amino acids: CASSFRARQPQHF. The CDR3 region has the DNA TGTGCCAGCAGTTTCAGGGCGCGACAGCCCCAGCATTTT. The chain carries TRBV28 and TRBJ1-5; D is possibly TRBD1 (5 bases). Per germline, CDR1 MDHEN and CDR2 SYDVKM. V lost 3 bases, J lost 7 bases, and 10 bases lay in between. The CDR3 spans 13 residues.